The sample holds a few counts of the clone carrying this T cell receptor (beta chain). The antigen remains undetermined. The study reverse transcribed the entire isolated RNA, so it sequenced expressed TCRB transcripts. TCRdb's copy holds only in-frame clones and misses some; the assay was immunoSEQ multiplex PCR. Of about 620,000 clones in the sample, less than 20% were seen once. Germline values: CDR1 MNHEY, CDR2 SMNVEV (reference sequence). V shed 4 bases and J 0 bases; nucleotides not matched to a gene: 9. This CDR3 is 16 amino acids long. The data originate from a study of beta chain features in type 1 diabetes. Overall study findings and caveats: TCRB CDR3 length was moderately but significantly reduced in all four CD4+ subsets of Type 1 diabetes patients. The naive, central memory and Treg TCRB repertoires looked more alike in patients than they did in healthy donors.

Material: naive CD4+ T cells from blood. The rearrangement joins TRBV27 to TRBJ2-7, with TRBD1 identical over 7 bases. The clonotype was recovered from a man aged 18 to 30 in good health. As DNA, the CDR3 is TGTGCCAGCAGTTCCCGGGGCGCAGGGGGCTCCTACGAGCAGTACTTC. Translated: CASSSRGAGGSYEQYF.